What follows are 21 T cell receptor beta chains derived from one specimen sequenced in a study of blood T cell repertoires in COVID-19. Profiling relied on immunoSEQ multiplex PCR, and the TCRdb table lists in-frame clones only, not all of them. The table lists 20,000 to 30,000 clones, nearly 90% of them singletons. The sequencing input was peripheral blood. The source is a man between 70 and 80 years old with acute or convalescent COVID-19.

J is TRBJ2-2 and V is TRBV2; the match to TRBD2 covers 7 bases. This CDR3 has 16 residues. The V gene end was trimmed by 5 bases and the J gene end by 1 base; junction bases not matched to a gene: 7. Germline CDR1 reads SNHLY; CDR2 reads FYNNEI. CDR3 protein: CASSPLSGGNTGELFF. CDR3 nucleotide sequence: TGTGCCAGCAGTCCTCTCTCGGGGGGGAACACCGGGGAGCTGTTTTTT.

J is TRBJ2-4 and V is TRBV6-6; tentatively, D is TRBD1 (6 bases). From germline, CDR1 is MNHNY and CDR2 SVGAGI (reference sequence). Trimming removed 7 bases at V and 0 bases at J, with 13 bases between. This CDR3 contains 15 residues. The CDR3 DNA reads TGTGCCAGCACTCCGGACAGCCTAGCCAAAAACATTCAGTACTTC. Translating gives CASTPDSLAKNIQYF.

This chain links TRBV19 with TRBJ1-2, with 9 bases matching TRBD1. The J segment lost 2 bases and the V segment lost 5 bases, leaving 3 bases of the junction unmatched. Looked up from germline, CDR1 is LNHDA and CDR2 is SQIVND (reference sequence). The CDR3 loop spans 14 amino acids. CDR3 nucleotides: TGTGCCAGTAGTTTACAGGGGGCGAACTATGGCTACACCTTC. Amino acids: CASSLQGANYGYTF. Combining the CDR3 with reference TRBV19 and TRBJ1-2 gives the whole variable domain DGGITQSPKYLFRKEGQNVTLSCEQNLNHDAMYWYRQDPGQGLRLIYYSQIVNDFQKGDIAEGYSVSREKKESFPLTVTSAQKNPTAFYLCASSLQGANYGYTFGSGTRLTVV.

Within the sample, this clone is large (0.1 to 1%). V gene TRBV24-1 combines with J gene TRBJ2-5; TRBD2 aligns across 7 bases. The V and J ends lost 3 bases and 4 bases, in that order; junction bases with no gene match: 10. CDR3 length: 16 amino acids. The germline V gene encodes CDR1 KGHDR and CDR2 SFDVKD. CDR3 in DNA: TGTGCCACCAGTGATCCTGAGCGGGATGGGGTAGAGACCCAGTACTTC. It translates to CATSDPERDGVETQYF.

The gene calls are TRBV9 and TRBJ2-1, with 11 bases aligning to TRBD2. Trimming at V came to 4 bases and at J to 7 bases, leaving 10 bases not matched to a gene. This CDR3 is built from 16 residues. Germline V gives CDR1 SGDLS, CDR2 YYNGEE. CDR3 coding DNA: TGTGCCAGCAGCTGGACGACTAGCGGGACAGTAAATGAGCAGTTCTTC. As protein: CASSWTTSGTVNEQFF.

V gene TRBV6-1 combines with J gene TRBJ1-2; D may be TRBD1 (5 bases). The CDR3 has 16 amino acids. The V gene's germline CDR1 is MNHNS and CDR2 SASEGT. The V end lost 0 bases, the J end lost 5 bases, and 16 bases lay between the germline ends. The CDR3 loop reads CASSEAHQGRYYGYTF. CDR3 bases: TGTGCCAGCAGTGAAGCGCACCAGGGCAGGTATTATGGCTACACCTTC.

The genes are TRBV5-8 and TRBJ2-3; 7 bases line up with TRBD1. CDR1 and CDR2 (germline): SGHTS, YDEGEE. Losses at the gene ends were 6 bases for V and 1 base for J; bases not matched to a gene: 8. The CDR3 has 15 residues. DNA for the CDR3: TGTGCCAGCATCCGGACAGGCTCGGGCACAGATACGCAGTATTTT. Translated: CASIRTGSGTDTQYF. The whole variable domain, filled in from reference TRBV5-8 and TRBJ2-3, reads EAGVTQSPTHLIKTRGQQATLRCSPISGHTSVYWYQQALGLGLQFLLWYDEGEERNRGNFPPRFSGRQFPNYSSELNVNALELEDSALYLCASIRTGSGTDTQYFGPGTRLTVL.

The chain has TRBV7-6 and TRBJ1-2; D remains ambiguous. Trimming took 2 bases from V and 5 from J, leaving 15 bases between them. The CDR3 length is 15 residues. CDR1 is SGHVS and CDR2 is FNYEAQ in the germline V gene. Here the CDR3 reads CASSLRRPGVYGYTF. CDR3 nucleotides: TGTGCCAGCAGCTTAAGGCGGCCCGGCGTATATGGCTACACCTTC.

The gene calls are TRBV11-3 and TRBJ2-3; 13 bases are a match to TRBD2. Germline-derived CDR1 and CDR2 are SGHNT and YENEEA. V gave up 5 bases and J gave up 6 bases; unmatched junction bases: 2. This CDR3 contains 14 residues. DNA of the CDR3: TGTGCCAGCAGCCCGGGACTAGCGGGGGATACGCAGTATTTT. Translated: CASSPGLAGDTQYF.

This rearrangement joins TRBV5-4 to TRBJ2-5; a possible D gene is TRBD1 (8 bases). This CDR3 has 15 residues. CDR1 SGHNT and CDR2 YYREEE come from the germline V gene (reference sequence). Deletions cut 2 bases from V and 5 bases from J, with 16 bases between. The CDR3 spells CASSFGDRRGETQYF. The CDR3 nucleotides are TGTGCCAGCAGCTTTGGGGACAGGCGGGGGGAGACCCAGTACTTC.

V and J are TRBV5-6 and TRBJ1-2; D remains unclear. V dropped 0 bases and J dropped 5 bases, with 11 bases sitting between them. CDR1 is SGHDT, CDR2 YYEEEE, per germline. CDR3 length: 14 amino acids. The CDR3 nucleotides read TGTGCCAGCAGCTTGGCCTTTCTCGGGTATGGCTACACCTTC. This encodes CASSLAFLGYGYTF.

The chain links TRBV6-6 to TRBJ2-1; weak D call: TRBD1 (8 bases). V was cut by 7 bases and J by 15 bases, with 19 bases left in between. Germline CDR1 MNHNY, CDR2 SVGAGI (reference sequence). The CDR3 has 12 residues. DNA for the CDR3: TGTGCCAGCACCACAAGCGGGGACAGGCTGTTCTTC. Translation: CASTTSGDRLFF.

This clone was counted once. This chain uses TRBV6-2 or TRBV6-3 with TRBJ2-1, with 13 bases aligning to TRBD2. V was pared by 5 bases and J by 7 bases, with 11 bases of the junction left unmatched. The CDR3 contains 17 residues. Germline V gives CDR1 MNHEY, CDR2 SVGEGT. Written as DNA, the CDR3 is TGTGCCAGCAGTGACTATCTGACTAGCGGGAGGAGTAATGAGCAGTTCTTC. It codes for CASSDYLTSGRSNEQFF.

The CDR3 nucleotides read TGTGCCAGCAGTGAACCTTATGACGGGAGCTTGGCCCACGAGCAGTACTTC. Protein product: CASSEPYDGSLAHEQYF. The rearrangement uses TRBV25-1 and TRBJ2-7; a possible D gene is TRBD2 (6 bases). Trimming cost V 2 bases and J 5 bases, with 22 bases left between them. This CDR3 has 17 residues. The germline V gene has CDR1 MGHDK and CDR2 SYGVNS.

This chain links TRBV11-3 with TRBJ2-6, with D perhaps TRBD1 (5 bases). V lost 0 bases and J lost 4, with 13 bases in between. This CDR3 contains 17 residues. Germline loops: CDR1 SGHNT, CDR2 YENEEA. The DNA of the CDR3 is TGTGCCAGCAGCTTAGATCGTCCAGGGTCCGGGGCCAACGTCCTGACTTTC. This codes for CASSLDRPGSGANVLTF.

The V and J genes are TRBV7-3 and TRBJ1-1; D is unclear. Germline assignment: CDR1 SGHTA and CDR2 FQGTGA. V lost 5 bases and J 0 bases, leaving 10 bases between the germline ends. This CDR3 has 14 residues. The CDR3 nucleotides read TGTGCCAGCAGCCTACTTGCCATGAACACTGAAGCTTTCTTT. Its translation: CASSLLAMNTEAFF.

V and J are TRBV29-1 and TRBJ2-3; 10 positions match TRBD2. The CDR3 loop spans 14 amino acids. The J segment lost 2 bases and the V segment lost 3 bases, leaving 2 bases of the junction unmatched. Germline V gene sequence: CDR1 SQVTM, CDR2 ANQGSEA. The CDR3 loop is CSVDGLADTDTQYF. In DNA form, the CDR3 reads TGCAGCGTTGATGGACTAGCGGACACAGATACGCAGTATTTT.

The CDR3 region is CASSYAGREDTQYF. The CDR3 nucleotides are TGTGCCAGCAGTTATGCGGGGAGGGAAGATACGCAGTATTTT. The V and J genes are TRBV6-5 and TRBJ2-3; 7 positions match TRBD2. The CDR3 covers 14 residues. Germline CDR1 is MNHEY and CDR2 is SVGAGI. V gave up 3 bases and J gave up 5 bases; unmatched junction bases: 5.

The V gene is TRBV7-2, the J gene TRBJ2-5; 8 bases map to TRBD1. The V gene end was trimmed by 3 bases and the J gene end by 5 bases; junction bases not matched to a gene: 5. Germline V gene lookup returns CDR1 SGHTA and CDR2 FQGNSA. This CDR3 contains 14 residues. CDR3 sequence reads: CASSLPNRGETQYF. The CDR3 DNA reads as TGTGCCAGCAGCTTGCCAAACAGGGGGGAGACCCAGTACTTC.

V and J are TRBV3-1 (or the pseudogene TRBV3-2) and TRBJ1-6, with D uncertain. The length of the CDR3 is 10 residues. Germline V gives CDR1 LGHDT, CDR2 YNNKEL (reference sequence). V lost 11 bases, J lost 9 bases, and 8 bases lay in between. The CDR3 loop is CAVIGSPLHF. CDR3 coding DNA: TGTGCCGTCATCGGTTCACCCCTCCACTTT.

This clone was detected once. The CDR3 region is CASSKDPSVSTEAFF. CDR3 DNA: TGTGCCAGCAGCAAAGATCCATCGGTCTCCACTGAAGCTTTCTTT. The genes are TRBV9 and TRBJ1-1; no clear D gene. Germline V gene data show CDR1 as SGDLS and CDR2 as YYNGEE. V dropped 4 bases and J dropped 4 bases, with 17 bases sitting between them. This CDR3 contains 15 residues.